This T cell receptor beta chain was obtained from a study of T-cell reconstitution after alpha-beta-depleted transplantation in children. Regarding the study as a whole: After transplant, at about two months, alpha-beta T cells were reportedly derived from several hundred expanded graft clones. The main origin of T-cell counts and diversity one year after transplant was newly produced T cells. Surviving recipient cells, namely T cells and thymic progenitors, were the source of high day-60 TCRbeta diversity in some patients.

It was with unique molecular identifiers that the TCRbeta library was prepared. From the PCR reads, TCRdb called clonotypes with MiXCR, one entry per CDR3 protein. The data hold 200,000 to 250,000 distinct CDR3 sequences, with 20% to 30% observed a single time. This clonotype was observed at least ten times. Its antigen remains unknown. The junction had 6 bases not matched to a gene; V was cut back by 6 bases and J by 7 bases. The CDR3 is 14 amino acids. Germline CDR1 is MNHEY and CDR2 is SMNVEV (reference sequence). The material was PBMCs, obtained before TCRalphabeta/CD19-depleted stem cell transplant. The sequence was collected from a girl aged 2 to 9 with Fanconi anemia, due to receive a stem cell transplant. The V gene is TRBV27, the J gene TRBJ2-1; 10 bases map to TRBD2. This CDR3 is CASSLTSGTNEQFF. In nucleotides, the CDR3 is TGTGCCAGCAGCCTAACTAGCGGGACGAATGAGCAGTTCTTC.